Listed here are 25 T cell receptor beta chains from one sample, sequenced in a study of cytomegalovirus exposure and HLA in healthy donors. Profiling relied on immunoSEQ multiplex PCR, and the TCRdb table lists in-frame clones only, not all of them. The sample shows some 290,000 clones, 88% of them seen only once. Input material: PBMCs. Source of these receptors: a man aged 25-45 years in good health and CMV-seronegative.

The chain has TRBV5-1 and TRBJ2-5, with 9 bases identical to TRBD1. This CDR3 comprises 17 residues. The J segment lost 2 bases and the V segment lost 2 bases, leaving 10 bases of the junction unmatched. Germline CDR1 is SGHRS and CDR2 is YFSETQ. CDR3 bases: TGCGCCAGCAGCTTTCCGGGGACAGGGTGGCGGCAAGAGACCCAGTACTTC. Its protein is CASSFPGTGWRQETQYF.

The J gene is TRBJ1-1, the V gene TRBV9; a weak D match, TRBD1 (6 bases). Germline-derived CDR1 and CDR2 are SGDLS and YYNGEE. V shed 3 bases and J shed 6 bases, with 15 bases lying between them. The CDR3 loop spans 14 amino acids. The CDR3 spells CASSALQGRAEAFF. The CDR3 coding sequence is TGTGCCAGCAGCGCACTCCAGGGGAGGGCTGAAGCTTTCTTT.

This clone was counted once. This sequence joins TRBV4-1 and TRBJ2-1; perhaps TRBD1 as D (8 bases). The germline V gene encodes CDR1 MGHRA and CDR2 YSYEKL. The CDR3 covers 18 residues. The V end was cut by 5 bases, the J end by 4 bases, with 24 bases between. DNA for the CDR3: TGCGCCAGCAGCAACATAGAACTAGGACAGGGACTATACAATGAGCAGTTCTTC. It encodes CASSNIELGQGLYNEQFF.

V and J are TRBV7-7 and TRBJ2-1; TRBD2 matches at 11 bases. CDR3 length equals 16 residues. J gave up 5 bases and V 8 bases, and 11 bases lay outside the gene matches. From germline, CDR1 is SSHAT and CDR2 FNYEAQ (reference sequence). The DNA of the CDR3 is TGTGCCAGCGCCCGCGGGCTAGCGGGGGGTGACAATGAGCAGTTCTTC. The encoded protein is CASARGLAGGDNEQFF.

V is TRBV9 and J is TRBJ2-7; D is uncertain. This CDR3 is 13 amino acids long. Trimming removed 1 base from V and 3 bases from J, with 8 bases in between. The germline CDR1 and CDR2 sequences are SGDLS and YYNGEE. CDR3 nucleotides: TGTGCCAGCAGCGTACAGTCGGGCTACGAGCAGTACTTC. Translation gives CASSVQSGYEQYF.

This clone was counted only a few times. The CDR3 DNA follows: TGTGCCAGCAGCAGGGGACAGGGAAGCTACGAGCAGTACTTC. It encodes CASSRGQGSYEQYF. V and J are TRBV6-5 and TRBJ2-7; 9 bases agree with TRBD1. The CDR3 sequence is 14 residues long. Per germline, CDR1 MNHEY and CDR2 SVGAGI. Trimming at V came to 6 bases and at J to 3 bases, leaving 6 bases not matched to a gene.

The chain carries TRBV7-9 and TRBJ1-5, with D tentatively TRBD1 (6 bases). V was shortened by 1 base and J by 1 base, with 11 bases between the two germline ends. The germline V gene has CDR1 SEHNR and CDR2 FQNEAQ (reference sequence). This CDR3 comprises 16 residues. The CDR3 nucleotides are TGTGCCAGCAGCTTAGTTGGGGGCGGGAGCAATCAGCCCCAGCATTTT. Translating gives CASSLVGGGSNQPQHF.

The gene calls are TRBV2 and TRBJ2-1, with D possibly being TRBD2 (5 bases). Between the trimmed V and J ends, which lost 6 bases and 4 bases, there was a span of 16 bases. This CDR3 contains 15 residues. The germline gives CDR1 SNHLY, CDR2 FYNNEI. In DNA, the CDR3 is TGTGCCAGCAGCCGAGACGGGGATACGTACAATGAGCAGTTCTTC. Protein sequence: CASSRDGDTYNEQFF.

This rearrangement joins TRBV7-6 to TRBJ2-3, with 12 positions matching TRBD2. V trimming: 6 bases; J trimming: 1 base; junction bases outside the gene matches: 11. This CDR3 spans 18 amino acids. CDR1 is SGHVS and CDR2 is FNYEAQ in the germline V gene. The CDR3 protein is CASRLTSGGFGGTDTQYF. The CDR3 DNA reads as TGTGCCAGCAGGTTGACTAGCGGGGGATTTGGGGGCACAGATACGCAGTATTTT. The full variable domain, completed using reference TRBV7-6 and TRBJ2-3, is GAGVSQSPRYKVTKRGQDVALRCDPISGHVSLYWYRQALGQGPEFLTYFNYEAQQDKSGLPNDRFSAERPEGSISTLTIQRTEQRDSAMYRCASRLTSGGFGGTDTQYFGPGTRLTVL.

The chain carries TRBV6-5 and TRBJ1-1, with 9 nucleotides matching TRBD1. CDR1 is MNHEY, CDR2 SVGAGI, per germline. J lost 1 base, V lost 2 bases, and 2 bases had no gene match. The CDR3 length is 15 residues. This CDR3 is CASSYAGQGNTEAFF. In DNA form, the CDR3 reads TGTGCCAGCAGTTACGCGGGACAGGGGAACACTGAAGCTTTCTTT.

This chain connects TRBV5-1 to TRBJ1-6, with 7 bases that match TRBD1. This CDR3 has 16 residues. Germline lookup yields CDR1 SGHRS and CDR2 YFSETQ. Trimming at V came to 9 bases and at J to 2 bases, leaving 11 bases not matched to a gene. The CDR3 DNA reads as TGCGCCACCCGACAGGGACTGAGTACCTATAATTCACCCCTCCACTTT. Protein product: CATRQGLSTYNSPLHF.

V usage is TRBV18 and J usage is TRBJ2-1, with 9 bases identical to TRBD2. This CDR3 spans 15 amino acids. V trimming: 4 bases; J trimming: 10 bases; junction bases outside the gene matches: 11. Germline V lookup: CDR1 KGHSH, CDR2 LQKENI. The DNA for the CDR3 is TGTGCCAGCTCACTTTCGGGACTAGCCCCAGAAGAGCAGTTCTTC. Translation: CASSLSGLAPEEQFF.

The rearrangement uses TRBV9 and TRBJ2-7; 7 bases agree with TRBD1. The V segment lost 2 bases and the J segment 1 base; nucleotides outside the gene matches: 3. The CDR3 covers 14 residues. CDR1 SGDLS and CDR2 YYNGEE come from the germline V gene. In DNA form, the CDR3 reads TGTGCCAGCAGCGTTTGGGACAGTTCCTACGAGCAGTACTTC. Protein: CASSVWDSSYEQYF.

The count of this clone is one. The chain employs TRBV6-5 and TRBJ2-5; 7 nucleotides agree with TRBD1. Looked up from germline, CDR1 is MNHEY and CDR2 is SVGAGI. The CDR3 has 14 residues. Trimming removed 5 bases from V and 4 bases from J; junction bases left unmatched: 7. The CDR3 DNA follows: TGTGCCAGCAGTCCTAGGGGGCCCATAGAGACCCAGTACTTC. This sequence encodes CASSPRGPIETQYF.

The rearrangement links TRBV5-8 to TRBJ1-5, with D hard to call. V lost 0 bases and J lost 2, with 9 bases in between. The CDR3 extends over 15 amino acids. CDR1 SGHTS and CDR2 YDEGEE come from the germline V gene. Here the CDR3 reads CASSLVSGGNQPQHF. The CDR3 DNA is TGTGCCAGCAGCTTGGTTTCGGGAGGCAATCAGCCCCAGCATTTT.

The chain combines TRBV15 with TRBJ2-1, with 11 bases identical to TRBD2. Germline lookup yields CDR1 LNHNV and CDR2 YYDKDF (reference sequence). The length of the CDR3 is 17 residues. Trimming removed 3 bases from V and 4 bases from J; junction bases left unmatched: 8. CDR3: CATSRISSGGSYNEQFF. As DNA, the CDR3 is TGTGCCACCAGCAGGATATCTAGCGGGGGGAGTTACAATGAGCAGTTCTTC. Supplemented by reference TRBV15 and TRBJ2-1, the full variable domain reads DAMVIQNPRYQVTQFGKPVTLSCSQTLNHNVMYWYQQKSSQAPKLLFHYYDKDFNNEADTPDNFQSRRPNTSFCFLDIRSPGLGDTAMYLCATSRISSGGSYNEQFFGPGTRLTVL.

This rearrangement joins TRBV6-5 to TRBJ2-1, with 10 bases identical to TRBD1. Trimming removed 6 bases from V and 1 base from J; junction bases left unmatched: 3. This CDR3 region has 15 residues. Germline CDR1 reads MNHEY; CDR2 reads SVGAGI. CDR3 nucleotide sequence: TGTGCCAGCAGCCGGGACAGGGGATCCTACAATGAGCAGTTCTTC. It codes for CASSRDRGSYNEQFF.

The genes are TRBV5-4 and TRBJ1-2; 7 bases map to TRBD1. The CDR3 contains 14 residues. J lost 2 bases, V lost 4 bases, and 5 bases had no gene match. The germline gives CDR1 SGHNT, CDR2 YYREEE (reference sequence). DNA for the CDR3: TGTGCCAGCAGCGGAACGACAGGGAACTATGGCTACACCTTC. Encoded protein: CASSGTTGNYGYTF.

This chain links TRBV11-2 with TRBJ2-1, with 7 bases fitting TRBD1. In germline, CDR1 is SGHAT, CDR2 FQNNGV. V was pared by 4 bases and J by 4 bases, with 7 bases of the junction left unmatched. The CDR3 sequence is 15 residues long. CDR3 protein: CASSSRGQGYNEQFF. The CDR3 coding sequence is TGTGCCAGCAGCTCTAGGGGGCAGGGGTACAATGAGCAGTTCTTC.

This clone was seen more than once but under ten times. This chain links TRBV11-3 with TRBJ1-1, with D maybe TRBD1 (6 bases). The V gene's germline CDR1 is SGHNT and CDR2 YENEEA. The CDR3 totals 14 residues. V was clipped by 5 bases and J by 2 bases, with 12 bases between them. Here the CDR3 reads CASSKDRQNTEAFF. DNA of the CDR3: TGTGCCAGCAGCAAAGACAGGCAAAACACTGAAGCTTTCTTT.

V usage is TRBV7-6 and J usage is TRBJ1-1; D unclear. There are 15 residues in the CDR3. Germline V gene data show CDR1 as SGHVS and CDR2 as FNYEAQ. With 5 bases removed from V and 0 bases from J, the gap between germline ends came to 13 bases. The CDR3 reads CASSLGAGMNTEAFF. CDR3 in DNA: TGTGCCAGCAGCCTTGGAGCGGGAATGAACACTGAAGCTTTCTTT.

The chain carries TRBV9 and TRBJ1-2; 10 positions agree with TRBD1. Losses at the gene ends were 0 bases for V and 8 bases for J; bases not matched to a gene: 7. CDR1 is SGDLS, CDR2 YYNGEE, per germline. This CDR3 contains 15 residues. CDR3 protein: CASSVEGTGARGYTF. The CDR3 DNA sequence: TGTGCCAGCAGCGTAGAAGGGACAGGGGCTAGAGGCTACACCTTC.

The CDR3 region is CASSPRTGDSEAFF. The CDR3 nucleotides read TGTGCCAGCTCACCACGGACAGGGGACAGTGAAGCTTTCTTT. V is TRBV18 and J is TRBJ1-1; 9 positions match TRBD1. V lost 1 base and J lost 7; bases outside the gene matches: 4. The CDR3 totals 14 residues. Germline CDR1 is KGHSH and CDR2 is LQKENI. Using reference TRBV18 and TRBJ1-1 for the parts outside the CDR3, the full variable domain is NAGVMQNPRHLVRRRGQEARLRCSPMKGHSHVYWYRQLPEEGLKFMVYLQKENIIDESGMPKERFSAEFPKEGPSILRIQQVVRGDSAAYFCASSPRTGDSEAFFGQGTRLTVV.

The gene calls are TRBV9 and TRBJ2-1, with 7 bases matching TRBD1. Germline values: CDR1 SGDLS, CDR2 YYNGEE. J gave up 4 bases and V 3 bases, and 7 bases lay outside the gene matches. This CDR3 spans 15 amino acids. The DNA for the CDR3 is TGTGCCAGCAGCGAAGAAAAGGGGGCGTACAATGAGCAGTTCTTC. This codes for CASSEEKGAYNEQFF.

The V gene is TRBV4-1, the J gene TRBJ2-5; tentatively, D is TRBD2 (5 bases). V was trimmed by 0 bases and J by 4 bases, leaving 15 bases between them. From germline, CDR1 is MGHRA and CDR2 YSYEKL. This CDR3 region has 16 residues. The CDR3 nucleotides are TGCGCCAGCAGCCAAGATCCTAATCTCGGGGTAGAGACCCAGTACTTC. Protein product: CASSQDPNLGVETQYF.